Listed below are T cell receptor beta chains from one sample, sequenced in a study of blood T cell repertoires in COVID-19. Some clones are missing from TCRdb's copy, which holds only in-frame ones; the method was immunoSEQ multiplex PCR. The sample records around 140,000 clones, approximately 87% being singletons. What was sequenced was peripheral blood. The receptors originated from a man in his fifties with active COVID-19. The CDR3 runs from the conserved cysteine through the conserved F or W. The order of the fields is clone size, D gene, J gene, CDR3 length, V gene, CDR3 protein, CDR3 DNA. D genes are given only for firm matches. Clone sizes are given selectively: once, few, many, or a class where the clone is expanded.

NA TRBD1 TRBJ1-6 15 TRBV19 CASSMTGNRNSPLHF TGTGCCAGTAGTATGACAGGGAATAGGAATTCACCCCTCCACTTT
once TRBD1 TRBJ2-6 18 TRBV5-1 CASSLPRTGRSGANVLTF TGCGCCAGCAGCCTCCCCAGGACAGGGCGATCTGGGGCCAACGTCCTGACTTTC
NA NA TRBJ2-3 15 TRBV7-3 CASSLNTGSTDTQYF TGTGCCAGCAGCTTAAATACGGGTAGCACAGATACGCAGTATTTT
NA TRBD1 TRBJ1-2 15 TRBV27 CASSPWTGIGYGYTF TGTGCCAGCAGTCCCTGGACAGGGATTGGCTATGGCTACACCTTC
NA NA TRBJ1-2 14 TRBV2 CASSESGSSYGYTF TGTGCCAGCAGTGAAAGCGGCAGCTCCTATGGCTACACCTTC
few NA TRBJ2-3 14 TRBV11-3 CASSLTASTDTQYF TGTGCCAGCAGCTTAACAGCAAGCACAGATACGCAGTATTTT
NA NA TRBJ1-2 13 TRBV14 CASSVTGLTGYTF TGTGCCAGCAGCGTAACAGGATTGACTGGCTACACCTTC
NA NA TRBJ2-7 16 TRBV5-5 CASSLPLWGEPSEQYF TGTGCCAGCAGCTTACCTTTGTGGGGGGAACCTTCCGAGCAGTACTTC
once TRBD2 TRBJ2-5 15 TRBV11-3 CASSYGTSGRETQYF TGTGCCAGCAGCTATGGGACTAGCGGGCGGGAGACCCAGTACTTC
once TRBD1 TRBJ1-2 14 TRBV15 CATSTDRADYGYTF TGTGCCACCAGCACAGACAGGGCCGACTATGGCTACACCTTC
NA TRBD2 TRBJ2-3 15 TRBV10-3 CAISMGLAGVDTQYF TGTGCCATCAGCATGGGACTAGCGGGGGTAGATACGCAGTATTTT
NA NA TRBJ1-5 14 TRBV9 CASSVADSYQPQHF TGTGCCAGCAGCGTAGCGGACAGCTATCAGCCCCAGCATTTT
NA NA TRBJ1-6 18 TRBV23-1 CASSRRRQARGGNSPLHF TGCGCCAGCAGCAGAAGACGACAGGCCCGGGGGGGAAATTCACCCCTCCACTTT
NA NA TRBJ2-1 13 TRBV5-1 CASRPSSYNEQFF TGCGCCAGCAGACCGAGCTCCTACAATGAGCAGTTCTTC
NA TRBD2 TRBJ2-5 16 TRBV7-2 CASSFGGLAGGETQYF TGTGCCAGCAGCTTCGGGGGACTAGCGGGGGGCGAGACCCAGTACTTC
NA TRBD2 TRBJ2-2 12 TRBV3-1/TRBV3-2 CASSGGAGELFF TGTGCCAGCAGCGGGGGGGCCGGGGAGCTGTTTTTT
NA NA TRBJ2-5 12 TRBV12-3/TRBV12-4 CASSLASETQYF TGTGCCAGCAGCCTAGCGTCGGAGACCCAGTACTTC
NA NA TRBJ1-5 11 TRBV6-6 CASEDTGDEHF TGTGCCAGCGAAGACACAGGAGATGAGCATTTT
NA NA TRBJ1-5 13 TRBV12-5 CASALGGLQPQHF TGTGCTAGTGCATTGGGGGGTTTGCAGCCCCAGCATTTT
NA TRBD1 TRBJ1-1 19 TRBV5-1 CASSLGRIGQGAMNTEAFF TGCGCCAGCAGCTTAGGGAGGATAGGACAGGGGGCAATGAACACTGAAGCTTTCTTT
NA NA TRBJ1-1 13 TRBV4-1 CASSQEGLPEAFF TGCGCCAGCAGCCAAGAGGGGCTACCTGAAGCTTTCTTT
NA NA TRBJ1-3 13 TRBV5-1 CASSLSVGNTIYF TGCGCCAGCAGCTTATCAGTGGGAAACACCATATATTTT
NA TRBD1 TRBJ2-7 15 TRBV7-2 CASSLSGTGSYEQYF TGTGCCAGCAGCTTAAGCGGGACAGGGTCCTACGAGCAGTACTTC
NA TRBD1 TRBJ1-3 15 TRBV11-1 CASSPRTGEGNTIYF TGTGCCAGCAGCCCACGGACAGGGGAAGGAAACACCATATATTTT
NA NA TRBJ1-1 15 TRBV3-1/TRBV3-2 CASSPWGAGRTEAFF TGTGCCAGCAGCCCGTGGGGGGCCGGGAGGACTGAAGCTTTCTTT
NA NA TRBJ1-2 13 TRBV6-5 CASSYKGHYGYTF TGTGCCAGCAGTTACAAGGGGCACTATGGCTACACCTTC
NA NA TRBJ1-2 14 TRBV6-4 CASSGTLTGYGYTF TGTGCCAGCAGTGGGACCTTGACAGGCTATGGCTACACCTTC
NA TRBD2 TRBJ2-7 16 TRBV6-5 CASSYSILAGSYEQYF TGTGCCAGCAGTTACTCGATTTTAGCGGGGTCCTACGAGCAGTACTTC
NA NA TRBJ1-3 13 TRBV7-9 CASSKGTSNTIYF TGTGCCAGCTCCAAAGGGACATCAAACACCATATATTTT
NA NA TRBJ2-3 11 TRBV7-2 CASSQGDTQYF TGTGCCAGCAGCCAGGGGGATACGCAGTATTTT
NA NA TRBJ1-6 16 TRBV27 CASSLGPGLPGSPLHF TGTGCCAGCAGTTTAGGACCGGGACTACCAGGATCACCCCTCCACTTT
NA NA TRBJ2-1 16 TRBV29-1 CSVQRQAGGFYNEQFF TGCAGCGTTCAAAGACAGGCCGGTGGGTTTTACAATGAGCAGTTCTTC
NA TRBD1 TRBJ2-7 15 TRBV5-6 CASSLGGLDRVEQYF TGTGCCAGCAGCTTGGGGGGGCTGGACAGGGTCGAGCAGTACTTC
NA TRBD2 TRBJ2-2 17 TRBV27 CASREGGRAGGTGELFF TGTGCCAGCAGGGAAGGAGGACGGGCGGGGGGCACCGGGGAGCTGTTTTTT
NA NA TRBJ1-1 16 TRBV5-6 CASSLDGTEGRTEAFF TGTGCCAGCAGCTTGGATGGGACGGAGGGCAGGACTGAAGCTTTCTTT
NA NA TRBJ2-1 16 TRBV18 CASSPRQTSSYNEQFF TGTGCCAGCTCACCCCGACAGACTAGCTCCTACAATGAGCAGTTCTTC
NA TRBD1 TRBJ1-6 15 TRBV27 CASSPGQGAYSPLHF TGTGCCAGCAGCCCAGGACAGGGGGCATACTCACCCCTCCACTTT